The present entry profiles one TCR beta chain with its context. No cognate antigen has been identified for it. Per-base quality was not reported, and no clone a single base away is much larger than it. Donors were about 36 systemically healthy Caucasian individuals from Russia aged roughly 6 to 90 years. Ten milliliters of peripheral blood were drawn from each donor into EDTA-treated Vacutainer tubes. Ficoll-Paque density-gradient centrifugation was used to isolate PBMCs, with at least 6.5 million per sample. Trizol reagent was used to extract total RNA from PBMCs, with at least 5.5 micrograms per sample. The percentages of naive CD45RAhigh/CD27high T cells were determined by flow cytometry on a PBMC aliquot from every donor. From the cysteine up to the phenylalanine, the CDR3 has a length of 16 residues. The entry retains the CDR3 DNA only, 48 bases that are in frame from base 1. The germline V gene supplies CDR1 SGHTA and CDR2 FQGTGA. Between the V and J ends, shortened by 2 bases and 6 bases respectively, the junction contains 19 bases.

To prepare the library, 5' RACE was applied. These reads were obtained on an Illumina HiSeq 2500. A second PCR of about 6 to 11 cycles was performed with a sample-barcoded 5' primer and a J-beta primer mix. A unique molecular identifier was introduced onto each TCR beta cDNA molecule by a template-switch 5' adaptor carrying 12 random nucleotides. Each sample yielded at least 3 million CDR3-containing paired-end reads. First-strand cDNA synthesis was performed from all RNA using the Mint cDNA synthesis kit, with priming by a TRBC-specific oligonucleotide. After uracil-DNA glycosylase treatment, a first 18-cycle PCR used universal primers M1SS and BC2_uni_R on all cDNA. The original methods were these. For normalization, 1 million high-quality reads, each with a distinct molecular identifier, were randomly selected from each sample. Instead of being binned into consensus sequences, reads with shared molecular identifiers were discarded. MiTCR, run with a Q25 quality threshold and the strictest error-elimination algorithm, handled CDR3 identification, clonotype clustering and error correction. Lower-bound total TCR beta diversity was estimated with a nonparametric unseen species model using Euler transformation. TCRdb reprocessed the public reads (quality trimming at Q25 with fastp, clone calling with MiXCR) and kept in-frame beta chains. Entries are consolidated by CDR3 protein sequence, retaining the most common genes and DNA. These V and J calls originate from TCRdb's pipeline instead of the authors' own analysis. For this sample there are about 1.8 million distinct CDR3 sequences; less than 50% appear just once. 2.1% of the sample goes to the ten largest clones.

This entry belongs to a study of blood T cells in healthy people across ages (dated by TCRdb to the mid-2010s). Regarding the complete study: In model experiments, roughly one uniquely barcoded TCR beta cDNA molecule per two T cells was captured by template switching. Four age groups were formed from the donors: young (average roughly 15 years), middle-aged (approximately 40), aged (roughly 59) and long-lived (roughly 81). Donors of different ages were randomly distributed across sequencing lanes to avoid experimental bias. The study measured age-related changes in TCR beta repertoire diversity using deep sequencing normalized with unique cDNA molecular identifiers. For two donors (one aged 18 to 29 and one aged 80 or older), the study analyzed two additional independent replicas of 1 million unique cDNA reads from the same blood draw.

On the study overall, not on this receptor specifically: Total diversity estimates from one million sequenced T cells were considered lower bounds and underestimates. Bulk unsorted PBMC profiling prevented conclusive comparison of naive and antigen-experienced compartments. As age increased, observed TCR beta diversity per million T cells dropped in a roughly linear way, and a significant reduction was already evident by age 40. The CMV infection status of donors was not known, potentially confounding age-related changes in expanded clonotypes. Observed TCR beta diversity correlated strongly with the percentage of naive T cells measured by flow cytometry. The long-lived group showed more naive CD4+ T cells, fewer expanded clones and increased TCR diversity than the aged group, suggesting age selection.

The clonotype comes from a woman in her thirties or forties in good health. The sequencing input was blood. The rearranged segments are TRBV7-3 and TRBJ1-1; TRBD1 is a weak D gene call, 6 bases matching. The nucleotides read TGTGCCAGCAGCTTAGGCGGACGGGGGGCGGGCGCTGAAGCTTTCTTT. Translation gives CASSLGGRGAGAEAFF.